This T cell receptor beta chain was identified during a study of T-cell memory formation after mild COVID-19. Study-wide findings and caveats: Clones contracting day 15 to 85 were balanced CD4/CD8; later expanders leaned CD4+. Pre-infection memory showed some responding clones, and this suggested that cross-reactive memory joined.

CDR3 size: 16 residues. V lost 6 bases, J lost 2 bases, and 11 bases stayed unmatched. The germline CDR1 and CDR2 sequences are SGDLS and YYNGEE. This clonotype has more than one count but fewer than ten. What it recognizes is unknown. TCRdb re-derived calls from the 5' RACE reads in MiXCR, one entry per CDR3 protein. The sample has approximately 480,000 distinct CDR3 sequences; 15% to 20% are singletons. The V call is TRBV9, the J call TRBJ2-3, with 8 bases fitting TRBD2. The clonotype was recovered from an adult woman who had mild COVID-19 (a few samples of this study predate the infection). Cell type and time point are not known. The sequencing input was PBMCs or a T cell subset sorted from them (not recorded which). The CDR3 nucleotides are TGTGCCAGCACAGCCTCCGCGGGAGGTGCCACAGATACGCAGTATTTT. Its protein product is CASTASAGGATDTQYF.